A selection of T cell receptor beta chains follows, all from one sample in a study of OX40 agonist ivuxolimab in advanced cancers. The protocol was immunoSEQ multiplex PCR, while the TCRdb copy is restricted to in-frame clones and leaves out a portion. The sample yields tens of thousands of clones, about 83% seen once. Here the sequenced sample was CD4+ or CD8+ T cells sorted from blood, taken in a trial of the OX40 agonist ivuxolimab. These receptors were obtained from an adult with an advanced solid tumor such as melanoma, head and neck, liver or kidney cancer. Both conserved end residues are part of each CDR3. The order of the fields is V gene, clone size, D gene, J gene, CDR3 DNA, CDR3 protein. D genes are given only for firm matches. Rows give clone size only sometimes, using once, few, many, or a class for an expanded clone.

TRBV7-9,-,-,TRBJ1-1,TGTGCCAGCAGCCCATGGGGGGACACTGAAGCTTTCTTT,CASSPWGDTEAFF
TRBV18,-,TRBD1,TRBJ1-4,TGTGCCAGCTCACCCCAGGGGGCGGCTAATGAAAAACTGTTTTTT,CASSPQGAANEKLFF
TRBV11-3,once,TRBD2,TRBJ2-3,TGTGCCAGCAGCGGGAGAACCGGGACTAGCGCATCCACAGATACGCAGTATTTT,CASSGRTGTSASTDTQYF
TRBV25-1,-,-,TRBJ1-2,TGTGCCAGCAGTGAATATTCAGGGATCTATGGCTACACCTTC,CASSEYSGIYGYTF
TRBV19,-,-,TRBJ1-3,TGTGCCAGTAGTATCGCAGGGACGGGAGACACCATATATTTT,CASSIAGTGDTIYF
TRBV10-2,-,-,TRBJ2-1,TGCGCCAGCACCAAGACGGAGATCAATGAGCAGTTCTTC,CASTKTEINEQFF
TRBV4-1,-,TRBD2,TRBJ2-1,TGCGCCAGCAGCCTTTTGGCAACGGGGGGAAGAGGGGAAGAGCAGTTCTTC,CASSLLATGGRGEEQFF
TRBV6-1,-,-,TRBJ1-4,TGTGCCAGCAACTTCGGGGGCGTTGGTGAAAAACTGTTTTTT,CASNFGGVGEKLFF
TRBV5-1,-,-,TRBJ2-2,TGCGCCAGCTCCCTGGGCGCCGGGGAGCTGTTTTTT,CASSLGAGELFF
TRBV6-5,-,TRBD2,TRBJ2-7,TGTGCCAGCAGCCCAATCCAGCGGGGCGAGCAGTACTTC,CASSPIQRGEQYF
TRBV14,-,-,TRBJ2-7,TGTGCCAGCAGCCAAGGCGGAGGGGGCAGTGAGCAGTACTTC,CASSQGGGGSEQYF
TRBV10-2,once,-,TRBJ2-7,TGCGCCAGCAGTGCTTTGGACTCCTACGAGCAGTACTTC,CASSALDSYEQYF
TRBV2,few,TRBD1,TRBJ1-2,TGTGCCAGCAGTGAAGCCCGACAGGGTCACTATGGCTACACCTTC,CASSEARQGHYGYTF
TRBV9,-,-,TRBJ2-1,TGTGCCAGCAGCGTAGGGGTGTCCTACAATGAGCAGTTCTTC,CASSVGVSYNEQFF
TRBV30,-,-,TRBJ2-5,TGTGCCTGGAGAGCAGGGAACGAGACCCAGTACTTC,CAWRAGNETQYF
TRBV6-5,few,-,TRBJ1-1,TGTGCCAGCAGTTGGGGGGGAGCAATGAACACTGAAGCTTTCTTT,CASSWGGAMNTEAFF
TRBV28,-,TRBD1,TRBJ1-5,TGTGCCAGCAGTAGCCCACAGGGGACAGGTCAGCCCCAGCATTTT,CASSSPQGTGQPQHF
TRBV29-1,-,-,TRBJ1-3,TGCAGCGTTGGAGTTTCTGGAAACACCATATATTTT,CSVGVSGNTIYF
TRBV29-1,-,TRBD1,TRBJ1-4,TGCAGCGCGACGACAGGGGGGAGAAATGAAAAACTGTTTTTT,CSATTGGRNEKLFF
TRBV6-6,few,-,TRBJ2-3,TGTGCCAGCAGTTCCCGGGTTGGGACTAGCACAGATACGCAGTATTTT,CASSSRVGTSTDTQYF
TRBV7-6,-,TRBD1,TRBJ1-6,TGTGCCAGCAGCTTAGAAGCCCCGGGACAGGGGAATAATTCACCCCTCCACTTT,CASSLEAPGQGNNSPLHF
TRBV7-2,-,TRBD1,TRBJ2-7,TGTGCCAGCAGCTTAGCTACAGGGGGCAGGGAGCAGTACTTC,CASSLATGGREQYF
TRBV6-1,-,TRBD1,TRBJ2-7,TGTGCCAGCGTTACTTACGACAGGGGCTACGAGCAGTACTTC,CASVTYDRGYEQYF
TRBV30,-,-,TRBJ1-4,TGTGCCTGGAGGGGACCCAAAGGAACGGGTAATGAAAAACTGTTTTTT,CAWRGPKGTGNEKLFF
TRBV5-1,-,TRBD2,TRBJ2-3,TGCGCCAGCAGCAGGACTAGCGGGGGGGCAGTAACAGATACGCAGTATTTT,CASSRTSGGAVTDTQYF
TRBV5-6,-,TRBD1,TRBJ1-2,TGTGCCAGCAGCCTACAGGGGGCGCGAGGCTACACCTTC,CASSLQGARGYTF
TRBV6-6,few,TRBD1,TRBJ1-6,TGTGCCAGCAGTAACTGGGACAGGGGAGGTGCACCCCTCCACTTT,CASSNWDRGGAPLHF
TRBV11-3,once,TRBD2,TRBJ2-1,TGTGCCAGCAGCCCTGGTTGGCTAGCGGGGGTCCTGCTATACAATGAGCAGTTCTTC,CASSPGWLAGVLLYNEQFF
TRBV5-4,-,-,TRBJ2-6,TGTGCCAGCAGCTGGGACAACAACGTCCTGACTTTC,CASSWDNNVLTF
TRBV28,-,-,TRBJ1-4,TGTGCCAGCAGATCTACCTCCCGGGGTTTGGAAAAACTGTTTTTT,CASRSTSRGLEKLFF
TRBV20-1,-,-,TRBJ1-2,TGCAGTGAGGGAATGGGATATGGCTACACCTTC,CSEGMGYGYTF
TRBV19,-,-,TRBJ1-5,TGTGCCAGTAGGGTGTTCATCGGCAATCAGCCCCAGCATTTT,CASRVFIGNQPQHF
TRBV11-3,-,TRBD2,TRBJ2-1,TGTGCCAGCAGCCCAAGCGGGGTATACAATGAGCAGTTCTTC,CASSPSGVYNEQFF
TRBV25-1,-,TRBD2,TRBJ2-1,TGTGCCAGCAGTGCCCGACTAGCGGATAGCTCCTACAATGAGCAGTTCTTC,CASSARLADSSYNEQFF
TRBV5-6,-,TRBD2,TRBJ2-1,TGTGCCAGCAGCTTCTCTAGCGGGGGGGAGGATGAGCAGTTCTTC,CASSFSSGGEDEQFF
TRBV29-1,-,-,TRBJ1-5,TGCAGCGCTACAACGGGCAATCAGCCCCAGCATTTT,CSATTGNQPQHF
TRBV7-9,-,TRBD1,TRBJ2-7,TGTGCCAGCAGCTCCGACAGGGGGGCCACCTACGAGCAGTACTTC,CASSSDRGATYEQYF
TRBV19,-,TRBD1,TRBJ2-2,TGTGCCAGTAGTATAGAGAGTTCGGGGACAGGGAACACCGGGGAGCTGTTTTTT,CASSIESSGTGNTGELFF
TRBV30,-,-,TRBJ1-2,TGTGCCTGGAGGGAACCGGGGGCGGCACACTATGGCTACACCTTC,CAWREPGAAHYGYTF
TRBV11-3,-,TRBD1,TRBJ2-7,TGTGCCAGCAGCTGGGACAGAGCCTACGAGCAGTACTTC,CASSWDRAYEQYF
TRBV7-2,-,-,TRBJ2-5,TGTGCCAGCAGCACGTGGACGGAGACAGAGACCCAGTACTTC,CASSTWTETETQYF
TRBV18,once,TRBD1,TRBJ1-3,TGTGCCAGCTCCCTGGGGACAGCGTCTGGAAACACCATATATTTT,CASSLGTASGNTIYF
TRBV4-1,-,-,TRBJ1-5,TGCGCCAGCAGCCAAGATCCCCCCACGGGGGCGAATCAGCCCCAGCATTTT,CASSQDPPTGANQPQHF
TRBV30,-,-,TRBJ2-5,TGTGCCTGGCGGGGCAGGCAGACCCAGTACTTC,CAWRGRQTQYF
TRBV9,-,-,TRBJ2-1,TGTGCCAGCAGCGTAACCGCCCTGGGGGGGCCTTACAATGAGCAGTTCTTC,CASSVTALGGPYNEQFF
TRBV6-5,-,-,TRBJ2-1,TGTGCCAGCAGTTACTCGACCTGGGACGACCCAGGGGAGCAGTTCTTC,CASSYSTWDDPGEQFF
TRBV11-3,-,-,TRBJ2-7,TGTGCCAGCAGCCCACAGGGATACGAGCAGTACTTC,CASSPQGYEQYF
TRBV7-3,-,-,TRBJ2-2,TGTGCCAGCAGCTTAATGGGGGGTCGAACCGGGGAGCTGTTTTTT,CASSLMGGRTGELFF
TRBV7-9,-,-,TRBJ1-4,TGTGCCAGCAGCGCCGGCACTCGTAATGAAAAACTGTTTTTT,CASSAGTRNEKLFF
TRBV28,-,-,TRBJ1-2,TGTGCCAGCAGTTCGACGGGGACCCGCATGCTCTATGGCTACACCTTC,CASSSTGTRMLYGYTF
TRBV5-1,few,-,TRBJ2-3,TGCGCCAGCAGCCCAAAAAAGGGGCCCCGGGGGTCCACAGATACGCAGTATTTT,CASSPKKGPRGSTDTQYF
TRBV11-2,-,-,TRBJ1-1,TGTGCCAGCAGCTCACAGGGTCGGACTGAAGCTTTCTTT,CASSSQGRTEAFF
TRBV6-5,-,-,TRBJ2-7,TGTGCCAGCAGTTACCGACAGGCTAACTACGAGCAGTACTTC,CASSYRQANYEQYF
TRBV6-6,-,TRBD1,TRBJ2-7,TGTGCCAGCAGACCACGGGGACAGGGTGGCGGCGAGCAGTACTTC,CASRPRGQGGGEQYF
TRBV19,-,TRBD1,TRBJ1-1,TGTGCCAGTAAGGAACCCCCCACGACAGGGGTCACTGAAGCTTTCTTT,CASKEPPTTGVTEAFF